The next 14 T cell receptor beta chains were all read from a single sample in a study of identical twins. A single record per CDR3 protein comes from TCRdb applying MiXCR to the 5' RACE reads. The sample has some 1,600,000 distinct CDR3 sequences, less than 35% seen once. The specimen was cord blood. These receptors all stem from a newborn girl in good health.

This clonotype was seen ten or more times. This CDR3 is CSVQQGASTDTQYF. CDR3 bases: TGCAGCGTTCAACAGGGGGCTAGCACAGATACGCAGTATTTT. This chain connects TRBV29-1 to TRBJ2-3; 9 bases are a match to TRBD1. The CDR3 loop spans 14 amino acids. Trimming took 5 bases from V and 0 from J; bases not matched to a gene: 3. Per germline, CDR1 SQVTM and CDR2 ANQGSEA.

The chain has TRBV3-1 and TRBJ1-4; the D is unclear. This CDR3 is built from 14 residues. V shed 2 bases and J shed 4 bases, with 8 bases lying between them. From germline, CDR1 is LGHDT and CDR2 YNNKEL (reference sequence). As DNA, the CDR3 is TGTGCCAGCAGCCAAAGGGCCTATAATGAAAAACTGTTTTTT. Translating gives CASSQRAYNEKLFF.

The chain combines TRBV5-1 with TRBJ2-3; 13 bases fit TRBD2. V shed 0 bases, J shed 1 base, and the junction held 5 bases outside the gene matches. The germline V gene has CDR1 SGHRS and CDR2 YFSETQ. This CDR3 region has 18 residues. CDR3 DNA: TGCGCCAGCAGCTTGGTTGGGACTAGCGGGGTCCGCACAGATACGCAGTATTTT. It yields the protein CASSLVGTSGVRTDTQYF.

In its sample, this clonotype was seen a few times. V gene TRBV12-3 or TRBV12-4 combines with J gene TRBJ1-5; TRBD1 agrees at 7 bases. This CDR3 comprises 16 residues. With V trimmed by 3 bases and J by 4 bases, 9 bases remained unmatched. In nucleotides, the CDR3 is TGTGCCAGCAGTTTGAAAGACAGGGCCAGAAATCAGCCCCAGCATTTT. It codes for CASSLKDRARNQPQHF.

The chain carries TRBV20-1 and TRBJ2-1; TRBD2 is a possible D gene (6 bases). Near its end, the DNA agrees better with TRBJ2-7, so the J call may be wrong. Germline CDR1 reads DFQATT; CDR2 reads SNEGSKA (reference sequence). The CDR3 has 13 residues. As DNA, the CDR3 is TGCAGTGTAATAAGGGGAGGAGGCTACGAGCAGTACTTC. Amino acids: CSVIRGGGYEQYF.

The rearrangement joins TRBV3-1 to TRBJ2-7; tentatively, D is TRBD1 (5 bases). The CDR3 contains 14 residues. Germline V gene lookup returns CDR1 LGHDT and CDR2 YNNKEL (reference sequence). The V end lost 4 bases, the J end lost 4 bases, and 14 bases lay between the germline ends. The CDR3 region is CASSPLTSGYEQYF. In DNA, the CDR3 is TGTGCCAGCAGCCCCTTAACCTCAGGGTACGAGCAGTACTTC.

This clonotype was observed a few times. The CDR3 sequence: CSARDLTYTDTQYF. The CDR3 region has the DNA TGCAGTGCTAGAGATCTCACTTACACAGATACGCAGTATTTT. This chain links TRBV20-1 with TRBJ2-3; D is uncertain. Deletions cut 0 bases from V and 2 bases from J, with 9 bases between. Per the germline V gene, CDR1 is DFQATT and CDR2 is SNEGSKA (reference sequence). This CDR3 contains 14 residues.

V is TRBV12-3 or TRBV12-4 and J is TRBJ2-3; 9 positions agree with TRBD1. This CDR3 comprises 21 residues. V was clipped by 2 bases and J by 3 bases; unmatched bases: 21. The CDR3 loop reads CASSLRLPFREGQGRTDTQYF. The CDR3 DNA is TGTGCCAGCAGTTTACGGCTACCTTTTAGGGAAGGACAGGGGAGAACAGATACGCAGTATTTT.

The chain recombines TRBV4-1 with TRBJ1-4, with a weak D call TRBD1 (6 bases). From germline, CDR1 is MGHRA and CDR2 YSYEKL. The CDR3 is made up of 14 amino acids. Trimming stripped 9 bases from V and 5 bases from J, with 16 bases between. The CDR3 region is CARGRRGRNEKLFF. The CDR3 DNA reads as TGCGCCAGGGGTCGCCGGGGGCGGAATGAAAAACTGTTTTTT.

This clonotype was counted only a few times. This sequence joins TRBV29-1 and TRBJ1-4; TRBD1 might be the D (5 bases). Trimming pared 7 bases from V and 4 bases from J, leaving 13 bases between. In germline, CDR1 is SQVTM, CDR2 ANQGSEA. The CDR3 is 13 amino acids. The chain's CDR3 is CSADSPGNEKLFF. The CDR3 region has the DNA TGCAGCGCCGACAGTCCGGGTAATGAAAAACTGTTTTTT. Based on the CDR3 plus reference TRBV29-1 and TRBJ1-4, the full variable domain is SAVISQKPSRDICQRGTSLTIQCQVDSQVTMMFWYRQQPGQSLTLIATANQGSEATYESGFVIDKFPISRPNLTFSTLTVSNMSPEDSSIYLCSADSPGNEKLFFGSGTQLSVL.

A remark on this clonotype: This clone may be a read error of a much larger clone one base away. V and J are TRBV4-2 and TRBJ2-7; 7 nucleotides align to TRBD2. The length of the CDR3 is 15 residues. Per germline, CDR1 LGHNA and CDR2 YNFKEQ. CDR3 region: CASSQDPQRDYVQYF. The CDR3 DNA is TGTGCCAGCAGCCAAGATCCCCAGAGGGACTACGTGCAGTACTTC.

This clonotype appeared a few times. The CDR3 DNA reads TGTGCCAGCCAGTACAGGGAGAGGGATGGCTACACCTTC. Protein product: CASQYRERDGYTF. This sequence joins TRBV6-1 and TRBJ1-2, with D perhaps TRBD1 (6 bases). The V end lost 8 bases, the J end lost 6 bases, and 16 bases lay between the germline ends. Germline CDR1 is MNHNS and CDR2 is SASEGT. This CDR3 comprises 13 residues.

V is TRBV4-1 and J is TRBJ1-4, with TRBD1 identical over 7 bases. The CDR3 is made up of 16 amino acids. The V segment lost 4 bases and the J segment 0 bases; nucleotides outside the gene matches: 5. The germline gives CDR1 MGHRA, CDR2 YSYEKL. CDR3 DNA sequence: TGCGCCAGCAGCCGCGGAGGGGGCCCAACTAATGAAAAACTGTTTTTT. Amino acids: CASSRGGGPTNEKLFF.

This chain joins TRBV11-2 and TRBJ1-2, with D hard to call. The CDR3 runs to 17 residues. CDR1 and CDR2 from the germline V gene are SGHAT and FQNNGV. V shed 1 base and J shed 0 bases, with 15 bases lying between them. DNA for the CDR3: TGTGCCAGCAGCTTAGCGGAAGGCAGACTAACTAACTATGGCTACACCTTC. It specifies CASSLAEGRLTNYGYTF.